Listed below are T cell receptor beta chains from one sample, sequenced in a study of blood T cell repertoires in COVID-19. Clones were read by immunoSEQ multiplex PCR, and TCRdb kept only the in-frame ones, dropping some. Of about 86,000 clones in the sample, approximately 80% are singletons; the top ten hold 31%. Sample: peripheral blood. All receptors come from an elderly woman with active or convalescent COVID-19. CDR3s include the opening cysteine and the closing phenylalanine or tryptophan. A D gene is named only where the DNA matches it firmly. The listing skips clone size in some rows; elsewhere it reads once, few, many or a size class.

V: TRBV24-1
D: -
size: -
J: TRBJ2-5
CDR3: CATSDFSGGGETQYF
DNA: TGTGCCACCAGTGATTTTTCCGGGGGTGGGGAGACCCAGTACTTC

V: TRBV24-1
D: -
size: -
J: TRBJ2-1
CDR3: CATSNRGRFNEQFF
DNA: TGTGCCACCAGTAACCGGGGAAGGTTCAATGAGCAGTTCTTC

V: TRBV2
D: TRBD2
size: many
J: TRBJ2-7
CDR3: CASSQGLAAYEQYF
DNA: TGTGCCAGCAGTCAAGGACTAGCGGCCTACGAGCAGTACTTC

V: TRBV5-1
D: -
size: once
J: TRBJ2-7
CDR3: CASSLGWSSYEQYF
DNA: TGCGCCAGCAGCTTGGGGTGGAGCTCCTACGAGCAGTACTTC

V: TRBV3-1/TRBV3-2
D: TRBD1
size: -
J: TRBJ2-1
CDR3: CASSQRGGQGAYNEQFF
DNA: TGTGCCAGCAGCCAACGAGGGGGACAGGGGGCCTACAATGAGCAGTTCTTC

V: TRBV28
D: -
size: few
J: TRBJ1-5
CDR3: CASSTGLHQPQHF
DNA: TGTGCCAGCAGCACAGGGCTGCATCAGCCCCAGCATTTT

V: TRBV18
D: -
size: once
J: TRBJ1-5
CDR3: CASSASSGNQPQHF
DNA: TGTGCCAGCTCGGCAAGCAGCGGGAATCAGCCCCAGCATTTT

V: TRBV5-6
D: TRBD2
size: -
J: TRBJ2-5
CDR3: CASSTTRTSRETQYF
DNA: TGTGCCAGCAGCACCACCCGGACTAGCAGGGAGACCCAGTACTTC

V: TRBV19
D: -
size: -
J: TRBJ2-3
CDR3: CASTEEYTDTQYF
DNA: TGTGCCAGTACTGAGGAATACACAGATACGCAGTATTTT

V: TRBV28
D: -
size: once
J: TRBJ2-1
CDR3: CASRTPRTTYNEQFF
DNA: TGTGCCAGCAGAACTCCGAGGACTACCTACAATGAGCAGTTCTTC